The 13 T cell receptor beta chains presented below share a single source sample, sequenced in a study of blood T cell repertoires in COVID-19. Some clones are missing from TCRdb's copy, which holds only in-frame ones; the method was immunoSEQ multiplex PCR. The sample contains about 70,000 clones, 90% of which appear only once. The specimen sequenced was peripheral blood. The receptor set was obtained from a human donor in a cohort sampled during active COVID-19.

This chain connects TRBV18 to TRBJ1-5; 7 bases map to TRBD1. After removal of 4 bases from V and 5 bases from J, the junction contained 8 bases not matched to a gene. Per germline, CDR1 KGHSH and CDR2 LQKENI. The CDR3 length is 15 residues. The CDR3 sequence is CASSQSRDRDQPQHF. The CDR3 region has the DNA TGTGCCAGCTCACAGTCCCGGGACAGAGATCAGCCCCAGCATTTT.

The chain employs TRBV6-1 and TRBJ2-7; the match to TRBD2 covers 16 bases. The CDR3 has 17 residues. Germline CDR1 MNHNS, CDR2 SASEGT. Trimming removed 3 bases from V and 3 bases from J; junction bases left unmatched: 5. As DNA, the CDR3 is TGTGCCAGCAGTGATGGGACTAGCGGGAGGGTCAGCTACGAGCAGTACTTC. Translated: CASSDGTSGRVSYEQYF.

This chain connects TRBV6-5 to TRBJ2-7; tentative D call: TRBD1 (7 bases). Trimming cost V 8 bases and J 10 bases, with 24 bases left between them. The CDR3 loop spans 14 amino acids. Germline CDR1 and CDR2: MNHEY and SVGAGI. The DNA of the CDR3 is TGTGCCAGCGGACCCGGGACAGACGGACTAACTCAGTACTTC. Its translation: CASGPGTDGLTQYF.

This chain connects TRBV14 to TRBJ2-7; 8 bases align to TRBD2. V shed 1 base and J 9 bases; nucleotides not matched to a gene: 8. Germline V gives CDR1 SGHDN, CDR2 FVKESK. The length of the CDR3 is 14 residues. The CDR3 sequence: CASSQGVSGAPQYF. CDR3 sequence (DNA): TGTGCCAGCAGCCAAGGGGTTAGCGGGGCGCCGCAGTACTTC.

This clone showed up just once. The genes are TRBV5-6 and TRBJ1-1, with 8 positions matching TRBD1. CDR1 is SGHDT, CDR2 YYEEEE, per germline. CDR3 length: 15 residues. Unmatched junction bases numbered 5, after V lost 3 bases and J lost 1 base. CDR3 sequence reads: CASSSDREGNTEAFF. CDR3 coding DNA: TGTGCCAGCAGCTCGGACAGGGAAGGGAACACTGAAGCTTTCTTT. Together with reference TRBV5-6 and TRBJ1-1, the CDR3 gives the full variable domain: DAGVTQSPTHLIKTRGQQVTLRCSPKSGHDTVSWYQQALGQGPQFIFQYYEEEERQRGNFPDRFSGHQFPNYSSELNVNALLLGDSALYLCASSSDREGNTEAFFGQGTRLTVV.

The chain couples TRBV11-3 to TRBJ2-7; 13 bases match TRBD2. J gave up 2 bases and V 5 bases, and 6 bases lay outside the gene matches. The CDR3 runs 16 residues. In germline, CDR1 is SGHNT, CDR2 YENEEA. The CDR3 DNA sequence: TGTGCCAGCAGCGGAGGGACTAGCGGGATCACCTACGAGCAGTACTTC. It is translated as CASSGGTSGITYEQYF.

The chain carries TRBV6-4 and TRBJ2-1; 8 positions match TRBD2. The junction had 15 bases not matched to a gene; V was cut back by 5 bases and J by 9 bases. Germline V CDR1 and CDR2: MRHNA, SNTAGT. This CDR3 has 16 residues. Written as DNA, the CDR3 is TGTGCCAGCAGTCGATCCGGGACTAGTGGTGAGGGTGAGCAGTTCTTC. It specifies CASSRSGTSGEGEQFF.

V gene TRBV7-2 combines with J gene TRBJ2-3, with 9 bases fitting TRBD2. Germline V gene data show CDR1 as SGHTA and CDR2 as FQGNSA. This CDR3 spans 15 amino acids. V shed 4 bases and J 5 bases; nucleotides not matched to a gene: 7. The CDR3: CASSWASGKGDTQYF. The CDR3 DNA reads TGTGCCAGCAGCTGGGCTAGCGGGAAAGGAGATACGCAGTATTTT.

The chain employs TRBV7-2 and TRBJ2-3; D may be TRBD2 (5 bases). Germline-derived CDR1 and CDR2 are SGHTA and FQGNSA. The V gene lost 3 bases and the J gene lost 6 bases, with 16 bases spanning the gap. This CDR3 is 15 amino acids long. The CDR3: CASSFPTRPGDTQYF. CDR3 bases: TGTGCCAGCAGCTTTCCGACCCGTCCGGGGGATACGCAGTATTTT.

In DNA form, the CDR3 reads TGTGCCAGCACCCCGGACTATGCTTCCTACAATGAGCAGTTCTTC. Residues: CASTPDYASYNEQFF. V and J are TRBV6-5 and TRBJ2-1; D might be TRBD2 (6 bases). The V and J ends lost 7 bases and 1 base respectively, with 14 bases between them. This CDR3 region has 15 residues. Per the germline V gene, CDR1 is MNHEY and CDR2 is SVGAGI.

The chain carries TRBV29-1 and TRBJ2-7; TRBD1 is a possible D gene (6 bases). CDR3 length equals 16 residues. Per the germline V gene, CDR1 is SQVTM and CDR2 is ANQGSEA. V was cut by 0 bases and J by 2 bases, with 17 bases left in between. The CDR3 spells CSVEERNRALTYEQYF. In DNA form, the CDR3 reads TGCAGCGTTGAAGAAAGGAACAGGGCCCTTACCTACGAGCAGTACTTC.

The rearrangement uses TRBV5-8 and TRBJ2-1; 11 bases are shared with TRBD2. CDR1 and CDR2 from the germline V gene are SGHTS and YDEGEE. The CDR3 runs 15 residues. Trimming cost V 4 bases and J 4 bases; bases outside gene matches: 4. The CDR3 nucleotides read TGTGCCAGCAGCCCGACTAGCGGGGCATACAATGAGCAGTTCTTC. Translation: CASSPTSGAYNEQFF.

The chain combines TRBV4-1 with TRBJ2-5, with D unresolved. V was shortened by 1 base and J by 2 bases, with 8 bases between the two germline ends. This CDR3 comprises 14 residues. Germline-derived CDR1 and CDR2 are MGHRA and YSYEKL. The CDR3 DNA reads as TGCGCCAGCAGCCAAGGTGGGCTTCAAGAGACCCAGTACTTC. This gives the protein CASSQGGLQETQYF.